The 25 T cell receptor beta chains reported below all come from one sample, sequenced in a study of blood T cell repertoires in COVID-19. The method was immunoSEQ multiplex PCR; TCRdb's version includes in-frame clones alone and lacks a portion of them. The data hold 250,000 to 300,000 clones, with around 92% observed a single time. What was sequenced was peripheral blood. The receptors originated from a woman in her 30s with COVID-19, enrolled during active disease.

V gene TRBV7-2 combines with J gene TRBJ1-2; no clear D gene. V was pared by 5 bases and J by 1 base, with 8 bases between. The CDR3 is 13 amino acids. From germline, CDR1 is SGHTA and CDR2 FQGNSA. This CDR3 reads CASSRAGNYGYTF. The DNA for the CDR3 is TGTGCCAGCAGCCGTGCGGGTAACTATGGCTACACCTTC.

The chain has TRBV4-1 and TRBJ2-4; 8 nucleotides line up with TRBD2. V lost 3 bases to trimming and J lost 6 bases; unmatched junction nucleotides: 10. CDR1 and CDR2 from the germline V gene are MGHRA and YSYEKL. The CDR3 is 16 residues long. CDR3 sequence reads: CASSQGLEMGGNIQYF. CDR3 DNA: TGCGCCAGCAGCCAGGGACTAGAAATGGGAGGAAACATTCAGTACTTC.

V and J are TRBV2 and TRBJ2-5, with TRBD1 identical over 8 bases. V trimming: 6 bases; J trimming: 6 bases; junction bases outside the gene matches: 9. This CDR3 contains 14 residues. From germline, CDR1 is SNHLY and CDR2 FYNNEI. This CDR3 is CASSVQGVKKTQYF. DNA for the CDR3: TGTGCCAGCAGCGTACAGGGGGTGAAAAAGACCCAGTACTTC.

This chain connects TRBV27 to TRBJ2-1, with D tentatively TRBD2 (6 bases). V dropped 3 bases and J dropped 6 bases, with 12 bases sitting between them. Germline CDR1 is MNHEY and CDR2 is SMNVEV (reference sequence). CDR3 length equals 14 residues. CDR3 in DNA: TGTGCCAGCAGTTTCGTAGGGACTGTCAATGAGCAGTTCTTC. It yields the protein CASSFVGTVNEQFF.

This clone appeared once. The V and J genes are TRBV10-1 and TRBJ2-1; 8 nucleotides match TRBD1. J lost 5 bases, V lost 6 bases, and 9 bases had no gene match. Germline CDR1 is WNHNN and CDR2 is SYGVQD (reference sequence). This CDR3 region has 15 residues. CDR3 bases: TGCGCCAGCAGCCAATACTCGGACAGGGACAATGAGCAGTTCTTC. Its protein product is CASSQYSDRDNEQFF.

This chain connects TRBV6-6 to TRBJ2-5; 7 bases fit TRBD2. This CDR3 comprises 13 residues. The V gene's germline CDR1 is MNHNY and CDR2 SVGAGI (reference sequence). After removal of 9 bases from V and 2 bases from J, the junction contained 6 bases not matched to a gene. Here the CDR3 reads CASKPGLQETQYF. The DNA for the CDR3 is TGTGCCAGTAAACCGGGACTACAAGAGACCCAGTACTTC.

The chain links TRBV28 to TRBJ2-5, with TRBD1 matching 8 bases. Per the germline V gene, CDR1 is MDHEN and CDR2 is SYDVKM. The CDR3 runs to 16 residues. V shed 4 bases, J shed 4 bases, and the junction held 11 bases outside the gene matches. The DNA of the CDR3 is TGTGCCAGCAGTTCACGGACAGGGTCCGTTCGAGAGACCCAGTACTTC. This gives the protein CASSSRTGSVRETQYF.

The gene calls are TRBV27 and TRBJ1-1; perhaps TRBD1 as D (5 bases). The V end lost 4 bases, the J end lost 3 bases, and 9 bases lay between the germline ends. Germline loops: CDR1 MNHEY, CDR2 SMNVEV (reference sequence). This CDR3 spans 13 amino acids. The CDR3 protein is CASSWSGDTEAFF. The CDR3 bases are TGTGCCAGCAGTTGGTCGGGGGACACTGAAGCTTTCTTT.

The CDR3 loop reads CASDVGRGTEAFF. CDR3 sequence (DNA): TGTGCCAGCGACGTTGGGAGGGGGACTGAAGCTTTCTTT. The chain carries TRBV5-6 and TRBJ1-1; TRBD1 is a possible D gene (6 bases). Germline V gene lookup returns CDR1 SGHDT and CDR2 YYEEEE. This CDR3 is built from 13 residues. Trimming removed 7 bases from V and 5 bases from J, with 15 bases in between. Full variable domain (outside the CDR3, taken from reference TRBV5-6 and TRBJ1-1): DAGVTQSPTHLIKTRGQQVTLRCSPKSGHDTVSWYQQALGQGPQFIFQYYEEEERQRGNFPDRFSGHQFPNYSSELNVNALLLGDSALYLCASDVGRGTEAFFGQGTRLTVV.

The CDR3 here is CASSLAGTGRYEQYF. The CDR3, as DNA: TGTGCCAGCAGCCTCGCTGGGACAGGGCGTTACGAGCAGTACTTC. This chain links TRBV7-9 with TRBJ2-7; TRBD1 matches 9 bases. Germline-derived CDR1 and CDR2 are SEHNR and FQNEAQ (reference sequence). This CDR3 comprises 15 residues. V was pared by 5 bases and J by 4 bases, with 9 bases of the junction left unmatched.

The chain carries TRBV7-9 and TRBJ1-1; no clear D gene. The V end lost 7 bases, the J end lost 4 bases, and 13 bases lay between the germline ends. The CDR3 runs to 13 residues. Per germline, CDR1 SEHNR and CDR2 FQNEAQ (reference sequence). The CDR3 sequence: CASMEGGITEAFF. CDR3 DNA sequence: TGTGCCAGCATGGAGGGTGGGATCACTGAAGCTTTCTTT.

The chain couples TRBV28 to TRBJ2-3, with a possible D match to TRBD2 (6 bases). V lost 6 bases to trimming and J lost 2 bases, with 12 bases between them. CDR1 and CDR2 from the germline V gene are MDHEN and SYDVKM. This CDR3 has 14 amino acids. CDR3 coding DNA: TGTGCCAGCAGCCCGGGACTGTTCACAGATACGCAGTATTTT. This codes for CASSPGLFTDTQYF.

The chain employs TRBV6-5 and TRBJ2-7; 9 nucleotides align to TRBD1. The length of the CDR3 is 15 residues. With 2 bases clipped from V and 7 bases from J, the junction kept 9 bases outside the gene matches. The germline CDR1 and CDR2 sequences are MNHEY and SVGAGI. The CDR3 DNA reads as TGTGCCAGCAGTTACACAGGGGGCGCCCCTTGGGAGCAGTACTTC. Its translation is CASSYTGGAPWEQYF.

The gene calls are TRBV5-1 and TRBJ1-1; TRBD1 matches 8 bases. J lost 11 bases, V lost 0 bases, and 9 bases had no gene match. CDR3 length: 14 residues. Germline CDR1 SGHRS, CDR2 YFSETQ. CDR3 nucleotides: TGCGCCAGCAGCTTGGTGGGACAGGTTGAGTCGGCTTTCTTT. Translated: CASSLVGQVESAFF.

The V and J genes are TRBV10-3 and TRBJ2-6; TRBD1 matches at 11 bases. The ends lost 2 bases at V and 4 bases at J; junction bases unmatched: 7. Germline CDR1 and CDR2: ENHRY and SYGVKD. The CDR3 covers 18 residues. CDR3 coding DNA: TGTGCCATCAGTGAGGCCCCGGGACAGGGGGTGGGGGCCAACGTCCTGACTTTC. Encoded protein: CAISEAPGQGVGANVLTF.

The chain is built from TRBV6-1 and TRBJ2-5; 9 bases are a match to TRBD2. The V and J ends lost 1 base and 5 bases, in that order; junction bases with no gene match: 8. CDR3 length equals 16 residues. Per germline, CDR1 MNHNS and CDR2 SASEGT. The CDR3 DNA reads as TGTGCCAGCAGTGAAGGAGCGAGCGGGGGGTGGGAGACCCAGTACTTC. This encodes CASSEGASGGWETQYF.

This sequence joins TRBV4-1 and TRBJ2-7, with D possibly being TRBD2 (5 bases). The germline V gene encodes CDR1 MGHRA and CDR2 YSYEKL. V gave up 0 bases and J gave up 3 bases, with 9 bases separating them. The CDR3 runs 14 residues. The CDR3: CASSQEEENYEQYF. For the CDR3, the DNA is TGCGCCAGCAGCCAAGAGGAGGAGAACTACGAGCAGTACTTC.

The chain joins TRBV5-1 to TRBJ2-7; TRBD1 matches 12 bases. Per the germline V gene, CDR1 is SGHRS and CDR2 is YFSETQ. Losses at the gene ends were 1 base for V and 7 bases for J; bases not matched to a gene: 6. This CDR3 has 15 amino acids. The chain's CDR3 is CASSLSGQGALEQYF. The CDR3 coding sequence is TGCGCCAGCAGCTTGTCGGGACAGGGGGCTCTTGAGCAGTACTTC.

This clone turned up a few times. J is TRBJ2-5 and V is TRBV11-3; 7 bases fit TRBD1. The CDR3 covers 13 residues. Germline values: CDR1 SGHNT, CDR2 YENEEA. V shed 4 bases and J 3 bases; nucleotides not matched to a gene: 2. This CDR3 reads CASSYDREETQYF. In DNA, the CDR3 is TGTGCCAGCAGCTATGACAGGGAAGAGACCCAGTACTTC.

The chain employs TRBV5-1 and TRBJ2-1; D might be TRBD1 (5 bases). CDR3 size: 16 residues. CDR1 is SGHRS, CDR2 YFSETQ, per germline. V was pared by 5 bases and J by 4 bases, with 19 bases between. In DNA form, the CDR3 reads TGCGCCAGCAGTCGTAAAGACAGTCATGTATACAATGAGCAGTTCTTC. Encoded protein: CASSRKDSHVYNEQFF.

The rearrangement uses TRBV3-1 (or the pseudogene TRBV3-2) and TRBJ1-2; 9 bases are shared with TRBD1. The germline gives CDR1 LGHDT, CDR2 YNNKEL (reference sequence). Unmatched junction bases numbered 2, after V lost 1 base and J lost 5 bases. This CDR3 spans 14 amino acids. The DNA of the CDR3 is TGTGCCAGCAGCCAAGGACAGGGGGGTTATGGCTACACCTTC. Its protein product is CASSQGQGGYGYTF.

The rearrangement links TRBV6-5 to TRBJ2-3; 12 bases agree with TRBD2. This CDR3 comprises 15 residues. Germline assignment: CDR1 MNHEY and CDR2 SVGAGI. Losses at the gene ends were 4 bases for V and 1 base for J; bases not matched to a gene: 0. The CDR3 protein is CASSWTSGGTDTQYF. In nucleotides, the CDR3 is TGTGCCAGCAGTTGGACTAGCGGGGGCACAGATACGCAGTATTTT.

This rearrangement joins TRBV6-2 or TRBV6-3 to TRBJ2-3, with D maybe TRBD1 (5 bases). CDR3 length equals 12 residues. V dropped 2 bases and J dropped 8 bases, with 8 bases sitting between them. CDR1 is MNHEY, CDR2 SVGEGT, per germline. The DNA for the CDR3 is TGTGCCAGCAGTTACAGGCAGGGTACGCAGTATTTT. This translates into CASSYRQGTQYF.

CDR3 loop: CASSLTSGGSYNEQFF. The CDR3 coding sequence is TGCGCCAGCAGCTTAACTAGCGGGGGCTCCTACAATGAGCAGTTCTTC. The chain employs TRBV5-1 and TRBJ2-1, with 11 bases that match TRBD2. V lost 2 bases and J lost 0; bases outside the gene matches: 1. The CDR3 runs to 16 residues. The germline gives CDR1 SGHRS, CDR2 YFSETQ. The full variable domain, its missing parts supplied by reference TRBV5-1 and TRBJ2-1, is KAGVTQTPRYLIKTRGQQVTLSCSPISGHRSVSWYQQTPGQGLQFLFEYFSETQRNKGNFPGRFSGRQFSNSRSEMNVSTLELGDSALYLCASSLTSGGSYNEQFFGPGTRLTVL.

The chain links TRBV6-1 to TRBJ2-3; possibly TRBD2 for D (6 bases). This CDR3 contains 15 residues. Per the germline V gene, CDR1 is MNHNS and CDR2 is SASEGT. With 2 bases removed from V and 6 bases from J, the gap between germline ends came to 15 bases. CDR3 in amino acids: CASSESVTRIDTQYF. The CDR3, as DNA: TGTGCCAGCAGTGAATCGGTGACTAGGATTGATACGCAGTATTTT.